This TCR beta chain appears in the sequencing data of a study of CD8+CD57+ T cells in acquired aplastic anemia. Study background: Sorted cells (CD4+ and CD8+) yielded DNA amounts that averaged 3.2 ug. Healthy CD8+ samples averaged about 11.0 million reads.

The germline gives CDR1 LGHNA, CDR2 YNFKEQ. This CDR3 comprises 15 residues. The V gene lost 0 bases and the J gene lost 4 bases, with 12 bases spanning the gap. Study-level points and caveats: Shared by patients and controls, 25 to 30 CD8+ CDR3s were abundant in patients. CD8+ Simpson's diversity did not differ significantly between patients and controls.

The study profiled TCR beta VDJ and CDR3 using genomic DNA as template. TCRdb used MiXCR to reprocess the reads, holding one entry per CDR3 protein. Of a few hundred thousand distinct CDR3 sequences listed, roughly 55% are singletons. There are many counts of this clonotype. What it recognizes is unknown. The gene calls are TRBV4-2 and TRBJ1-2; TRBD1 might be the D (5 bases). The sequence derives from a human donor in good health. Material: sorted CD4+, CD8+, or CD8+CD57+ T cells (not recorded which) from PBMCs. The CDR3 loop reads CASSQDSGGPYGYTF. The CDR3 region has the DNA TGTGCCAGCAGCCAAGATTCTGGGGGACCCTATGGCTACACCTTC.